This T cell receptor (beta chain) was retrieved from a study of metastatic and nonmetastatic thyroid tumors. Study at large: Malignant and benign thyroid patients had repertoires compared in peripheral blood and tumor or nodule tissue.

General study results and limits: In blood and tumor, TCR beta diversity was reportedly significantly higher in malignant thyroid tumors than in benign nodules.

Nobody among the patients had been given any treatment before thyroid surgery. The CDR3 consists of 12 residues. The ends were cut back, 0 bases at V and 7 bases at J, with 9 bases in the middle. Germline V gene lookup returns CDR1 SQVTM and CDR2 ANQGSEA. Authors' methods: A classifier for distant metastasis in papillary thyroid cancer was constructed using CDR3 differences observed across clinicopathological groups. TCRdb re-processed the PCR reads through MiXCR. It is TCRdb's table, rather than the study itself, that gives the V and J calls and clone size. Among about 8,600 clones listed, roughly 24% were seen once. As regards this clone: Its antigen is unidentified.

The source is a female donor with papillary thyroid cancer or a benign thyroid nodule (not recorded which). Some clones in this sample may be carry-over from other donors' samples. The chain joins TRBV29-1 to TRBJ1-2; unclear D gene. Sequenced: adjacent normal tissue. The CDR3 DNA reads TGCAGCGTTGAAGATCTTAGGCTTGGCTACACCTTC. Amino acid sequence: CSVEDLRLGYTF.